Sequencing of this TCR beta chain was carried out in a study of OX40 agonist ivuxolimab in advanced cancers. Study context: Patients were dosed intravenously with ivuxolimab at 0.01 to 10 mg/kg every 2 weeks. Those treated in dose escalation had hepatocellular carcinoma, melanoma, renal cell cancer or head and neck cancer.

Drawing of blood for sampling happened at baseline, at cycle 4 day 1, and at cycle 7 day 1. Comment on this clone: Its antigen is not known.

Study outcomes and limitations: CD8+ T cells were the subset that, on average, had more expanded clones than CD4+.

Germline CDR1 and CDR2: LNHNV and YYDKDF (reference sequence). This CDR3 is built from 15 residues. Between the trimmed V and J ends, which lost 2 bases and 1 base, there was a span of 11 bases. Data came from immunoSEQ multiplex PCR; TCRdb stores just in-frame clones and leaves some out. The table has about 52,000 clones, less than 90% seen once. This TCR was sampled from an adult with an advanced solid tumor such as melanoma, head and neck, liver or kidney cancer. The chain uses TRBV15 and TRBJ2-5; D tentatively fits TRBD1 or TRBD2 (5 bases each). Source: CD4+ or CD8+ T cells sorted from blood, taken in a trial of the OX40 agonist ivuxolimab. Written as DNA, the CDR3 is TGTGCCACCAGCAGACACCGGGGCTCCCAAGAGACCCAGTACTTC. Translating it yields CATSRHRGSQETQYF.